This T cell receptor beta chain appears in the sequencing data of a study of CD8+ T cells in alopecia areata. Turning to the study itself: After 6 to 18 months of tofacitinib, follow-up continued 6 months off drug. Broader study findings: Normal scalp showed lower clonality than lesional scalp, especially alopecia totalis/universalis.

With V trimmed by 3 bases and J by 2 bases, 2 bases remained unmatched. CDR3 length: 13 residues. Germline V gives CDR1 SQVTM, CDR2 ANQGSEA. Note on this clone: The target antigen is unknown. Other DNA sequences in the same sample also yield this CDR3.

RNA extraction and reverse transcription yielded cDNA as sequencing template. Libraries were prepared by immunoSEQ multiplex PCR; TCRdb keeps only in-frame clonotypes and omits some of them. This table holds about 91,000 clones, 40% to 45% found once. Collection of lesional scalp punch biopsies and peripheral blood was performed in alopecia areata patients. Sorting of CD4+ and CD8+ T cells was performed on PBMCs. This receptor was obtained from a human donor with alopecia areata. The sample comprised CD4+ T cells sorted from blood. J is TRBJ2-3 and V is TRBV29-1; 7 nucleotides match TRBD1. In DNA form, the CDR3 reads TGCAGCGTTGACAGGGGGTCCACAGATACGCAGTATTTT. Its protein product is CSVDRGSTDTQYF.